The clone carrying this TCR beta chain has only a few counts. The antigen remains undetermined. The record originates from a study of T-cell reconstitution after alpha-beta-depleted transplantation in children. Findings and caveats of the study: Expanded graft clones, several hundred of them, were reportedly the source of alpha-beta T cells about two months after transplant. For some patients, TCRbeta diversity was high at day 60 because of recipient T cells and thymic progenitors that survived. T-cell counts and diversity were attributed mostly to newly produced T cells one year after transplant.

The CDR3 sequence is 13 residues long. Germline values: CDR1 SEHNR, CDR2 FQNEAQ (reference sequence). V was clipped by 5 bases and J by 4 bases, with 10 bases between them. Preparation of the TCRbeta library involved a method that used unique molecular identifiers. TCRdb re-called the PCR reads through MiXCR, storing one row per CDR3 protein. This table holds 250,000 to 300,000 distinct CDR3 sequences, 6.5% to 9% found once. The receptor was derived from a female patient aged 2-10 years who had a stem cell transplant for Fanconi anemia, so the T cells may come from the graft donor. The starting material was peripheral blood, obtained 360 days after TCRalphabeta/CD19-depleted stem cell transplant. The chain links TRBV7-9 to TRBJ2-3; D remains ambiguous. CDR3 loop: CASSRSASDTQYF. The CDR3 coding sequence is TGTGCCAGCAGCCGCTCGGCGTCAGATACGCAGTATTTT.